One TCR beta chain is described in this entry. Antigen unknown. Generated by immunoSEQ multiplex PCR, the TCRdb table keeps only in-frame clones and is missing some. Among some 130,000 clones, about 88% were seen once, and the ten largest hold roughly 2.3%. This sample was taken from a study of T cell responses to AZD1222 COVID-19 vaccine. Trimming cost V 1 base and J 4 bases, with 13 bases left between them. The CDR3 has 15 residues. Germline values: CDR1 LNHDA, CDR2 SQIVND (reference sequence). Findings and limits, study-wide: Repertoires in all cases were sampled only once the peak T cell response had passed.

This TCR was recovered from an adult in good health. This material consisted of peripheral blood, taken on day 0 of AZD1222 vaccination. This chain uses TRBV19 with TRBJ1-2; D unclear. This chain's CDR3 is CASSIAPGSFYGYTF. DNA for the CDR3: TGTGCCAGTAGTATAGCCCCGGGATCTTTCTATGGCTACACCTTC.